The rows below give T cell receptor beta chains drawn from one sample of a study of T cell responses to AZD1222 COVID-19 vaccine. Repertoires were generated with immunoSEQ multiplex PCR, while TCRdb's copy carries only in-frame clones and drops some. The table lists roughly 50,000 clones, over 75% of them singletons. The sample was peripheral blood, taken 28 days after the second AZD1222 dose. The receptors stem from an adult who received the AZD1222 COVID-19 vaccine. Both conserved end residues are part of each CDR3. D genes are given only for firm matches. Part of the rows lack a size; the others show once, few, many or a class for expanded clones.

>TRBD2|TRBV10-1|TRBJ2-1|NA
TGCGCCAGCATCCTCGGGACTAGCGGGAGCCATGAGCAGTTCTTC
CASILGTSGSHEQFF
>TRBD2|TRBV5-1|TRBJ2-7|NA
TGCGCCAGCAGCTTGGCCGGGGGGGCCGCCTACGAGCAGTACTTC
CASSLAGGAAYEQYF
>NA|TRBV6-5|TRBJ2-7|NA
TGTGCCACCATAGGGACATTCTCCTACGAGCAGTACTTC
CATIGTFSYEQYF
>NA|TRBV7-9|TRBJ2-5|NA
TGTGCCAGCAGTCGACTTGGAGAGACCCAGTACTTC
CASSRLGETQYF
>TRBD1|TRBV28|TRBJ2-5|NA
TGTGCCAGCAGGATGACAGGGGAAGAGACCCAGTACTTC
CASRMTGEETQYF
>TRBD1|TRBV10-3|TRBJ1-5|NA
TGTGCCGTTACTAAGGACAGGTCCAAAGGGCTTAGCAATCAGCCCCAGCATTTT
CAVTKDRSKGLSNQPQHF
>NA|TRBV28|TRBJ1-2|NA
TGTGCCAGCAGCCCCGGGTCCTCAGCCGGGGGCTACACCTTC
CASSPGSSAGGYTF
>TRBD1|TRBV7-2|TRBJ1-2|NA
TGTGCCAGCAGCTCCGGACAGGGCTATGGCTACACCTTC
CASSSGQGYGYTF
>TRBD2|TRBV29-1|TRBJ2-3|NA
TGCAGCGTTGAAGATTTCCCTAGCGGGGGAGATAGCACAGATACGCAGTATTTT
CSVEDFPSGGDSTDTQYF
>NA|TRBV18|TRBJ2-7|NA
TGTGCCAGCTCACCAAGGGGGAACCACGAGCAGTACTTC
CASSPRGNHEQYF
>NA|TRBV7-6|TRBJ1-1|NA
TGTGCCAGCAGCTTGAAGGGGACTGAAGCTTTCTTT
CASSLKGTEAFF
>NA|TRBV21-1|TRBJ2-7|NA
TGTGCCAGCAGCAAATTAACAGGGAACTCCTACGAGCAGTACTTC
CASSKLTGNSYEQYF
>TRBD1|TRBV6-5|TRBJ1-5|NA
TGTGCCAGCAGTTCTCCGGGACAGGATCAGCCCCAGCATTTT
CASSSPGQDQPQHF
>TRBD1|TRBV11-2|TRBJ1-1|NA
TGTGCCAGCAGCTTAGGACAGGGGAACACTGAAGCTTTCTTT
CASSLGQGNTEAFF
>NA|TRBV2|TRBJ2-3|NA
TGTGCCAGCAGTGAATACGGGTTCACAGATACGCAGTATTTT
CASSEYGFTDTQYF
>NA|TRBV19|TRBJ1-2|NA
TGTGCCAGCGATTACGGATACACCAACTATGGCTACACCTTC
CASDYGYTNYGYTF
>NA|TRBV30|TRBJ2-6|NA
TGTGCCTGGGGCGGTGGTACCGGGGCCAACGTCCTGACTTTC
CAWGGGTGANVLTF
>TRBD1|TRBV5-1|TRBJ1-2|NA
TGCGCCAGCAGCCCGGGACAGGGCGGCGGCTACACCTTC
CASSPGQGGGYTF
>NA|TRBV6-5|TRBJ2-3|NA
TGTGCCAGCAGAGCAGGGGGGGGCACAGATACGCAGTATTTT
CASRAGGGTDTQYF
>NA|TRBV14|TRBJ2-2|few
TGTGCCAGCAGCTCCCAGGGTGCCACCGGGGAGCTGTTTTTT
CASSSQGATGELFF
>TRBD2|TRBV5-4|TRBJ2-3|NA
TGTGCCAGCAGCTTGCGGGAGGTGGATACGCAGTATTTT
CASSLREVDTQYF
>NA|TRBV5-4|TRBJ2-7|NA
TGTGCCAGCAGCCTCACTACCTCCTACGAGCAGTACTTC
CASSLTTSYEQYF
>TRBD2|TRBV9|TRBJ2-2|NA
TGTGCCAGCAGCCAATTCCCGGGACTAGCGACCACCGGGGAGCTGTTTTTT
CASSQFPGLATTGELFF
>NA|TRBV7-8|TRBJ2-2|NA
TGTGCCAGCAGCTCTCTTGGGACGGGGAACACCGGGGAGCTGTTTTTT
CASSSLGTGNTGELFF
>TRBD2|TRBV6-5|TRBJ2-7|NA
TGTGCCAGCAGTTACTCTCTAGCGGGAGGAGGTGAGCAGTACTTC
CASSYSLAGGGEQYF
>TRBD2|TRBV19|TRBJ2-1|NA
TGTGCCAGTAGTATTTTAGCGGGAGGGCCAGTGCAGTTCTTC
CASSILAGGPVQFF
>NA|TRBV5-4|TRBJ2-7|NA
TGTGCCAGCAGCCTGAAAGGAGGTCCCTACGAGCAGTACTTC
CASSLKGGPYEQYF
>NA|TRBV6-5|TRBJ2-3|NA
TGTGCCAGCACCAGTATGGCAGATACGCAGTATTTT
CASTSMADTQYF
>TRBD2|TRBV29-1|TRBJ2-1|NA
TGCAGCGTCCCCACTAGCGGGAGAGACTACAATGAGCAGTTCTTC
CSVPTSGRDYNEQFF
>TRBD1|TRBV19|TRBJ1-5|NA
TGTGCCAGCCGGGACAGCGGATCATACAATCAGCCCCAGCATTTT
CASRDSGSYNQPQHF
>TRBD2|TRBV5-1|TRBJ2-5|NA
TGCGCCAGCAGCATCGCCGGGACTAGCGGGGTGGAGACCCAGTACTTC
CASSIAGTSGVETQYF
>NA|TRBV27|TRBJ1-5|NA
TGTGCCAGCAGCCCCCGGAGCGGAAACAATCAGCCCCAGCATTTT
CASSPRSGNNQPQHF
>NA|TRBV5-8|TRBJ2-7|once
TGTGCCAGCAGCTTATATGGGGGCCTCTCCTACGAGCAGTACTTC
CASSLYGGLSYEQYF
>NA|TRBV9|TRBJ2-7|once
TGTGCCAGCGCGGGGGCTCCTTCCTACGAGCAGTACTTC
CASAGAPSYEQYF